Below, 5 T cell receptor beta chains from the same sample are listed, as sequenced in a study of T-cell reconstitution after alpha-beta-depleted transplantation in children (dated by TCRdb to about 2016). The library relied on PCR. Sequencing instrument: Illumina HiSeq 2500. TCR libraries were prepared with molecular barcoding, using unique molecular identifiers to normalize TCRbeta repertoire quantification. The public sequencing data were trimmed at Q25 with fastp and processed into clonotypes with MiXCR by TCRdb, which kept only in-frame beta chains. One record per CDR3 amino acid sequence lists the most common genes and DNA. The sample table lists around 480,000 distinct CDR3 sequences, 30% to 35% of them with a count of one. Jointly, the top ten make up 2% to 3% of the sample. The starting material was PBMCs from the stem cell graft donor, obtained from the stem cell graft. The receptors stem from a human donor who donated a stem cell graft to a child with aplastic anemia.

CDR3 DNA sequence: TGCGCCAGCAGCCAAGATATAACTAGGGCCGGACACACAGATACGCAGTATTTT. Its protein is CASSQDITRAGHTDTQYF. The chain couples TRBV4-3 to TRBJ2-3; D may correspond to TRBD1 or TRBD2 (5 bases each). The length of the CDR3 is 18 residues. Trimming took 0 bases from V and 2 from J, leaving 18 bases between them. The germline V gene has CDR1 LGHNA and CDR2 YSLEER.

This clonotype was detected only a few times. The rearrangement links TRBV5-1 to TRBJ1-5, with D possibly TRBD1 on 5 matching bases. CDR1 and CDR2 (germline): SGHRS, YFSETQ. The CDR3 spans 15 residues. Trimming shortened V by 0 bases and J by 3 bases, and 10 bases separated the two germline ends. The CDR3 DNA reads TGCGCCAGCAGCTTGGCGGGGGACTTCAATCAGCCCCAGCATTTT. It translates to CASSLAGDFNQPQHF.

This clonotype has a handful of counts. The CDR3 reads CSAKREAYNEQFF. The CDR3 region has the DNA TGCAGTGCAAAGCGGGAAGCCTACAATGAGCAGTTCTTC. V and J are TRBV20-1 and TRBJ2-1; TRBD2 aligns across 7 bases. In germline, CDR1 is DFQATT, CDR2 SNEGSKA (reference sequence). The CDR3 is made up of 13 amino acids. V trimming: 6 bases; J trimming: 2 bases; junction bases outside the gene matches: 4.

This chain links TRBV5-4 with TRBJ1-4, with no clear D. V was shortened by 4 bases and J by 5 bases, with 9 bases between the two germline ends. The CDR3 runs 13 residues. CDR1 SGHNT and CDR2 YYREEE come from the germline V gene (reference sequence). CDR3 loop: CASSIGRNEKLFF. The CDR3 nucleotides are TGTGCCAGCAGCATAGGAAGGAATGAAAAACTGTTTTTT.

The gene calls are TRBV12-5 and TRBJ2-1; D unresolved. The CDR3 is 11 residues long. Germline assignment: CDR1 LGHNT and CDR2 FRNRAP. The V and J ends lost 3 bases and 10 bases respectively, with 7 bases between them. The chain's CDR3 is CASGLHWEQFF. The CDR3 DNA reads as TGTGCTAGTGGTTTACATTGGGAGCAGTTCTTC.